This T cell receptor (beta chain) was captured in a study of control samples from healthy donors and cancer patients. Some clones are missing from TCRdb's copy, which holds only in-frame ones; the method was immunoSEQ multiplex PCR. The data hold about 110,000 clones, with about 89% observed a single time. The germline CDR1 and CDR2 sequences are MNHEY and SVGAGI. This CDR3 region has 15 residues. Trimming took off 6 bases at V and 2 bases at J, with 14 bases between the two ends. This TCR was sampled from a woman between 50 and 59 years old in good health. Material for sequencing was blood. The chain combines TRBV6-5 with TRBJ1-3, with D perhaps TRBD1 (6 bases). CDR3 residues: CASRAQGVAGNTIYF. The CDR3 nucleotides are TGTGCCAGCAGGGCACAGGGTGTCGCTGGAAACACCATATATTTT.